This T cell receptor (beta chain) originates from a study of T cell changes during pregnancy in multiple sclerosis (dated by TCRdb to between 2017 and 2020). Turning to the overall study: Changes in the T cell repertoire over the course of pregnancy were examined in this study in women with multiple sclerosis.

For CDR1 and CDR2, the germline V gene lists MDHEN and SYDVKM. Relative to germline, V is missing 3 bases and J is missing 2 bases, with 4 bases of the junction outside any gene match. Taken from cysteine to phenylalanine, the CDR3 has 14 residues. The CDR3 DNA has 42 bases and is translated from base 1. The receptor library was made with the immunoSEQ multiplex PCR assay. Drawn from immuneACCESS, this table holds only the in-frame rearrangements with V and J called that TCRdb kept. Clones are partly lost; checked studies trace under half to an unresolved V gene and leave the rest unexplained. This sample is represented by around 70,000 clones; 80% to 95% of them were singletons. The top ten clonotypes cover around 3.5% of the sample. For this clone: The antigen it binds to is not known. Within one base of it there is no much larger clone, and no base qualities were kept.

This clonotype was obtained from a female donor in good health, enrolled as a control in a pregnancy study. The V gene is TRBV28 and the J gene is TRBJ2-7, with 7 bases in between that match TRBD1. The material was peripheral blood, obtained after pregnancy. The CDR3 reads as follows: CASSLEQGAYEQYF. The sequenced DNA: TGTGCCAGCAGTTTGGAGCAGGGGGCCTACGAGCAGTACTTC. Beyond the CDR3, the reference TRBV28 and TRBJ2-7 genes provide the residues; the full variable domain reads: DVKVTQSSRYLVKRTGEKVFLECVQDMDHENMFWYRQDPGLGLRLIYFSYDVKMKEKGDIPEGYSVSREKKERFSLILESASTNQTSMYLCASSLEQGAYEQYFGPGTRLTVT.